The 32 T cell receptor beta chains given below trace back to one sample, sequenced in a study of molecular identifiers for immune sequencing clone quantification. TCRdb called the PCR reads again in MiXCR, with one record for every CDR3 protein. The sample carries over 600,000 distinct CDR3 sequences, nearly 20% recorded once. Sequences were obtained from naive CD8+ T cells from blood, with Jurkat cell RNA spiked in. Subset given: FACS-sorted CD8+CD4-CCR7+CD45RA+ naive T cells. All receptors derive from a human donor in good health. Some libraries in this study had Jurkat cell RNA spiked in.

This clonotype appeared many times. The chain employs TRBV9 and TRBJ1-1; 9 bases fit TRBD1. The CDR3 runs 14 residues. The germline CDR1 and CDR2 sequences are SGDLS and YYNGEE. The junction had 6 bases not matched to a gene; V was cut back by 4 bases and J by 5 bases. CDR3 amino acids: CASSPYRGLTEAFF. CDR3 DNA: TGTGCCAGCAGCCCCTACAGGGGGCTGACTGAAGCTTTCTTT.

V gene TRBV19 combines with J gene TRBJ2-6, with D possibly being TRBD2 (6 bases). The CDR3 has 15 residues. CDR1 is LNHDA and CDR2 is SQIVND in the germline V gene (reference sequence). Trimming removed 8 bases from V and 0 bases from J, with 11 bases in between. The CDR3 region has the DNA TGTGCCAGTCGGGGGTGGGACTCTGGGGCCAACGTCCTGACTTTC. This gives the protein CASRGWDSGANVLTF.

The sample holds a few counts of this clonotype. This chain connects TRBV10-3 to TRBJ1-1; the D is unclear. The V end was cut by 10 bases, the J end by 1 base, with 13 bases between. The CDR3 is 13 residues long. From germline, CDR1 is ENHRY and CDR2 SYGVKD. CDR3 loop: CATGCQENTEAFF. CDR3 nucleotide sequence: TGTGCCACTGGGTGCCAGGAGAACACTGAAGCTTTCTTT.

In this sample, this clonotype turned up a few times. The chain recombines TRBV30 with TRBJ2-5; D unclear. The CDR3 is 14 residues long. Germline loops: CDR1 GTSNPN, CDR2 SVGIG (reference sequence). V shed 3 bases and J shed 5 bases, with 16 bases lying between them. The CDR3 DNA sequence: TGTGCCTGGAGCCCCGTACTAAAACCCGAGACCCAGTACTTC. Protein sequence: CAWSPVLKPETQYF. Together with reference TRBV30 and TRBJ2-5, the CDR3 gives the full variable domain: SQTIHQWPATLVQPVGSPLSLECTVEGTSNPNLYWYRQAAGRGLQLLFYSVGIGQISSEVPQNLSASRPQDRQFILSSKKLLLSDSGFYLCAWSPVLKPETQYFGPGTRLLVL.

With regard to this clonotype: Without the conserved terminal phenylalanine or tryptophan, this CDR3 likely stems from a read error. The chain employs TRBV7-9 and TRBJ2-2, with a weak D call TRBD1 (5 bases). The V end was cut by 6 bases, the J end by 7 bases, with 9 bases between. This CDR3 comprises 12 residues. CDR1 and CDR2 (germline): SEHNR, FQNEAQ (reference sequence). The chain's CDR3 is CASRAGYGELFS. DNA for the CDR3: TGTGCCAGCAGGGCAGGGTACGGGGAGCTGTTTTCT.

This clonotype has ten or more counts. This rearrangement joins TRBV7-9 to TRBJ2-2, with D hard to call. CDR1 is SEHNR and CDR2 is FQNEAQ in the germline V gene (reference sequence). The V end lost 5 bases, the J end lost 0 bases, and 10 bases lay between the germline ends. This CDR3 comprises 15 residues. The chain's CDR3 is CASSPPAPNTGELFF. The CDR3 nucleotides are TGTGCCAGCAGCCCCCCAGCCCCGAACACCGGGGAGCTGTTTTTT.

This clonotype has ten or more counts. The chain combines TRBV9 with TRBJ2-7; a weak D match, TRBD2 (6 bases). From germline, CDR1 is SGDLS and CDR2 YYNGEE. Trimming shortened V by 2 bases and J by 3 bases, and 6 bases separated the two germline ends. The CDR3 loop spans 12 amino acids. The CDR3 is CASSVGGYEQYF. The CDR3 nucleotides are TGTGCCAGCAGCGTCGGGGGCTACGAGCAGTACTTC. Looking up the rest from reference TRBV9 and TRBJ2-7 gives the full variable domain: DSGVTQTPKHLITATGQRVTLRCSPRSGDLSVYWYQQSLDQGLQFLIQYYNGEERAKGNILERFSAQQFPDLHSELNLSSLELGDSALYFCASSVGGYEQYFGPGTRLTVT.

This clonotype was counted between two and nine times. The rearrangement uses TRBV3-2 and TRBJ2-7. TRBV3-2 is a known pseudogene. The CDR3 loop spans 10 amino acids. The CDR3 protein is CASKNAEQYF. CDR3 nucleotide sequence: TGTGCCAGCAAAAATGCCGAGCAGTACTTC.

Many counts were recorded for this clonotype. This chain joins TRBV12-3 or TRBV12-4 and TRBJ2-5, with D tentatively TRBD1 (5 bases). The ends were cut back, 0 bases at V and 1 base at J, with 9 bases in the middle. The CDR3 sequence is 15 residues long. The CDR3 coding sequence is TGTGCCAGCAGTTTAGCAGGGGCCATCCAAGAGACCCAGTACTTC. It yields the protein CASSLAGAIQETQYF.

As for this clonotype: The CDR3 does not close with the conserved phenylalanine or tryptophan, likely indicating a read error. The genes are TRBV12-3 or TRBV12-4 and TRBJ1-5; the D gene is possibly TRBD1 (5 bases). CDR3 length equals 15 residues. V lost 6 bases, J lost 4 bases, and 16 bases lay in between. CDR3 DNA: TGTGCCAGCAGCTCTCTTTACGGGGCAAATCAGCCCCAGCATTCT. This encodes CASSSLYGANQPQHS.

CDR3 amino acids: CASSTGYSPLHF. The CDR3, as DNA: TGTGCCAGCAGCACAGGGTACTCGCCCCTCCACTTT. The chain employs TRBV5-6 and TRBJ1-6; maybe TRBD1 (6 bases). Looked up from germline, CDR1 is SGHDT and CDR2 is YYEEEE. The CDR3 has 12 amino acids. The V and J ends lost 4 bases and 13 bases respectively, with 12 bases between them.

This clonotype was seen repeatedly, ten times or more. V and J are TRBV15 and TRBJ1-3, with no clear D. The length of the CDR3 is 16 residues. V was cut by 0 bases and J by 0 bases, with 9 bases left in between. Per germline, CDR1 LNHNV and CDR2 YYDKDF (reference sequence). The CDR3 nucleotides read TGTGCCACCAGCAGAGATAACCCGTACTCTGGAAACACCATATATTTT. It is translated as CATSRDNPYSGNTIYF.

Concerning this clonotype itself: The CDR3 end shows no conserved phenylalanine or tryptophan, and so a read error is likely. The V gene is TRBV20-1, the J gene TRBJ2-7; D is possibly TRBD1 (6 bases). The CDR3 is made up of 15 amino acids. The germline gives CDR1 DFQATT, CDR2 SNEGSKA (reference sequence). The CDR3 DNA sequence: TGCAGTGCCAGAGATCCACAGGGAAGCTCCTACGAGCAGTACCTC. Its protein product is CSARDPQGSSYEQYL.

This clonotype occurred many times. The V gene is TRBV4-3, the J gene TRBJ2-1; possibly TRBD2 for D (6 bases). Germline values: CDR1 LGHNA, CDR2 YSLEER. The CDR3 length is 15 residues. The V end lost 0 bases, the J end lost 12 bases, and 18 bases lay between the germline ends. The CDR3 loop is CASSQDRVGLYGQFF. The CDR3 DNA is TGCGCCAGCAGCCAAGATCGGGTAGGACTATATGGGCAGTTCTTC.

This clonotype has a count of ten or more. CDR3 amino acids: CASSLPRGRAHEQFF. For the CDR3, the DNA is TGTGCCAGCAGCCTCCCGCGCGGGAGGGCCCATGAGCAGTTCTTC. The chain links TRBV21-1 to TRBJ2-1; TRBD2 reflects the table's D call only, with no check against the DNA. TRBV21-1 is noted as a pseudogene. This CDR3 comprises 15 residues.

This clonotype occurred once. This clone may be a read error of a much larger clone one base away. This likely comes from a read error, as the CDR3 has no conserved phenylalanine or tryptophan at its end. The chain recombines TRBV6-2 or TRBV6-3 with TRBJ1-1; D perhaps matches TRBD1 (6 bases). Germline CDR1 MNHEY, CDR2 SVGEGT. V was pared by 8 bases and J by 8 bases, with 12 bases between. The CDR3 totals 11 residues. The CDR3 here is CASGTSQEAFS. The CDR3 DNA reads TGTGCCAGCGGGACATCCCAGGAAGCTTTCTCT.

V usage is TRBV27 and J usage is TRBJ1-5; tentatively, D is TRBD1 (6 bases). Germline loops: CDR1 MNHEY, CDR2 SMNVEV (reference sequence). CDR3 length: 14 residues. With 4 bases removed from V and 0 bases from J, the gap between germline ends came to 7 bases. The CDR3 reads CASSSDSSNQPQHF. CDR3 bases: TGTGCCAGCAGTTCGGACAGTAGCAATCAGCCCCAGCATTTT.

The chain carries TRBV5-6 and TRBJ1-1; maybe TRBD1 (5 bases). CDR3 size: 13 residues. Germline loops: CDR1 SGHDT, CDR2 YYEEEE. The V gene lost 6 bases and the J gene lost 1 base, with 10 bases spanning the gap. The CDR3: CASNSTGNTEAFF. The DNA of the CDR3 is TGTGCCAGCAATTCTACAGGGAACACTGAAGCTTTCTTT.

The J gene is TRBJ2-1, the V gene TRBV7-2, with 10 bases fitting TRBD1. The CDR3 contains 18 residues. V shed 3 bases and J 4 bases; nucleotides not matched to a gene: 12. Looked up from germline, CDR1 is SGHTA and CDR2 is FQGNSA. The CDR3 loop is CASSFSGTGVEPYNEQFF. CDR3 nucleotide sequence: TGTGCCAGCAGCTTTTCCGGGACAGGGGTCGAACCTTACAATGAGCAGTTCTTC.

This clonotype was counted at least ten times. The chain carries TRBV9 and TRBJ2-5; D might be TRBD1 (6 bases). Germline V gives CDR1 SGDLS, CDR2 YYNGEE. V was clipped by 8 bases and J by 4 bases, with 9 bases between them. The CDR3 runs 11 residues. This chain's CDR3 is CASGGRETQYF. Written as DNA, the CDR3 is TGTGCCAGTGGGGGCAGAGAGACCCAGTACTTC.

A remark on this clonotype: One base away lies a much larger clone, so this may be a sequencing read error. This sequence joins TRBV6-1 and TRBJ2-1, with D perhaps TRBD1 (6 bases). Germline assignment: CDR1 MNHNS and CDR2 SASEGT. This CDR3 region has 15 residues. In DNA form, the CDR3 reads TGTGCCGGCAGTACAATCGGGACAACCTACAATGAGCAGTTCTTC. This translates into CAGSTIGTTYNEQFF.

At least ten counts were recorded for this clonotype. The gene calls are TRBV18 and TRBJ2-3; D is unresolved. Germline CDR1 is KGHSH and CDR2 is LQKENI. This CDR3 has 15 residues. V lost 0 bases and J lost 4, with 11 bases in between. The CDR3 is CASSPPNRIADTQYF. CDR3 bases: TGTGCCAGCTCACCACCGAATAGGATCGCAGATACGCAGTATTTT.

Details on this clonotype: A much larger clone sits a single nucleotide away, making a read error possible. The chain uses TRBV20-1 and TRBJ2-7; TRBD2 matches 9 bases. Germline V gene data show CDR1 as DFQATT and CDR2 as SNEGSKA (reference sequence). The CDR3 consists of 17 residues. The CDR3 is CRARGSSGRTHSYEQYF. CDR3 sequence (DNA): TGCAGAGCTAGAGGAAGTAGCGGGAGAACACACTCCTACGAGCAGTACTTC.

This clonotype was observed many times. J is TRBJ1-4 and V is TRBV2, with D hard to call. CDR1 is SNHLY, CDR2 FYNNEI, per germline. Trimming removed 11 bases from V and 3 bases from J, with 16 bases in between. This CDR3 spans 14 amino acids. The CDR3 is CAGLPQAANEKLFF. The DNA of the CDR3 is TGTGCCGGACTCCCACAAGCAGCTAATGAAAAACTGTTTTTT.

Concerning this clonotype itself: A clone one base away is much larger, so this may be a read error. The chain couples TRBV15 to TRBJ2-3; no definite D call. Trimming left V 4 bases short and J 1 base short, with 6 bases between. The CDR3 length is 13 residues. Germline V lookup: CDR1 LNHNV, CDR2 YYDKDF (reference sequence). The CDR3 here is CATSKAGTDTQYF. CDR3 bases: TGTGCCACCAGCAAGGCGGGCACAGATACGCAGTATTTT.

V usage is TRBV13 and J usage is TRBJ2-7; D is uncertain. Per germline, CDR1 PRHDT and CDR2 FYEKMQ (reference sequence). The V end lost 3 bases, the J end lost 0 bases, and 6 bases lay between the germline ends. There are 13 residues in the CDR3. CDR3 amino acids: CASSFSFSYEQYF. The CDR3 coding sequence is TGTGCCAGCAGCTTTTCATTCTCCTACGAGCAGTACTTC.

Many counts were recorded for this clonotype. The J gene is TRBJ1-2, the V gene TRBV4-3; possible D gene TRBD1, 6 bases. Germline V lookup: CDR1 LGHNA, CDR2 YSLEER. Between the trimmed V and J ends, which lost 0 bases and 3 bases, there was a span of 11 bases. The CDR3 runs to 15 residues. CDR3 residues: CASSQDRGGYYGYTF. The CDR3 DNA follows: TGCGCCAGCAGCCAAGACAGGGGCGGGTACTATGGCTACACCTTC.

This clonotype was seen ten or more times. The V gene is TRBV20-1, the J gene TRBJ1-1; 7 positions match TRBD1. Per the germline V gene, CDR1 is DFQATT and CDR2 is SNEGSKA (reference sequence). The CDR3 runs to 17 residues. The junction had 10 bases not matched to a gene; V was cut back by 0 bases and J by 0 bases. The CDR3: CSARDLRRGQLNTEAFF. The CDR3 nucleotides read TGCAGTGCTAGAGATCTTCGTAGGGGACAGCTGAACACTGAAGCTTTCTTT.

This clonotype was observed many times. This chain links TRBV6-1 with TRBJ2-7; 7 bases are shared with TRBD1. The CDR3 totals 17 residues. Germline CDR1 MNHNS, CDR2 SASEGT. J was trimmed by 3 bases and V by 0 bases; bases with no gene match: 11. CDR3 coding DNA: TGTGCCAGCAGTGAAGCTGGGACCCAGACAGGGTTCTACGAGCAGTACTTC. It yields the protein CASSEAGTQTGFYEQYF.

Ten or more counts support this clonotype. The rearrangement uses TRBV30 and TRBJ2-7, with D perhaps TRBD2 (6 bases). Germline V gives CDR1 GTSNPN, CDR2 SVGIG (reference sequence). This CDR3 has 13 residues. V was cut by 0 bases and J by 2 bases, with 8 bases left in between. The DNA of the CDR3 is TGTGCCTGGAGTGTTAGACTAGCCTACGAGCAGTACTTC. Protein sequence: CAWSVRLAYEQYF.

With respect to this clonotype: Just one base apart from a much larger clone, this may be a read error. This chain connects TRBV7-9 to TRBJ2-7, with a weak D call TRBD1 (5 bases). The germline V gene has CDR1 SEHNR and CDR2 FQNEAQ (reference sequence). CDR3 length: 14 residues. The CDR3 DNA reads as TGTGCCAGCGGCTTAGCCACGCAGGGTATCGAGCAGTACTTC. Residues: CASGLATQGIEQYF. The full variable domain, rest sourced from reference TRBV7-9 and TRBJ2-7, is DTGVSQNPRHKITKRGQNVTFRCDPISEHNRLYWYRQTLGQGPEFLTYFQNEAQLEKSRLLSDRFSAERPKGSFSTLEIQRTEQGDSAMYLCASGLATQGIEQYFGPGTRLTVT.

This clonotype has at least ten counts. The chain is built from TRBV15 and TRBJ2-5; D remains ambiguous. The CDR3 is 13 residues long. Germline V gene lookup returns CDR1 LNHNV and CDR2 YYDKDF (reference sequence). Trimming left V 5 bases short and J 2 bases short, with 9 bases between. The CDR3 region is CATSPRMQETQYF. The CDR3 nucleotides are TGTGCCACCAGCCCCCGTATGCAAGAGACCCAGTACTTC.